Shown below are 5 T cell receptor beta chains from a single sample sequenced in a study of Graves' ophthalmopathy and Graves' hyperthyroidism. The TCR beta CDR3 regions underwent amplification from RNA transcripts. After a first-round RT-PCR with HTBI primers, a second-round multiplex PCR was run. TCRdb re-called the multiplex PCR reads through MiXCR, storing one row per CDR3 protein. This table holds about 640,000 distinct CDR3 sequences, about 38% found once. The sample consisted of peripheral blood. The receptors were sampled from an adult man with Graves' ophthalmopathy.

At least ten counts were recorded for this clonotype. The chain couples TRBV5-1 to TRBJ1-6; D not certain. Trimming removed 0 bases at V and 10 bases at J, with 14 bases between. The V gene's germline CDR1 is SGHRS and CDR2 YFSETQ. CDR3 size: 15 residues. CDR3 residues: CASSLGAGEKSPLHF. The DNA of the CDR3 is TGCGCCAGCAGCTTGGGAGCAGGAGAAAAATCACCCCTCCACTTT.

The chain has TRBV15 and TRBJ2-5; TRBD1 is a possible D gene (6 bases). The CDR3 extends over 14 amino acids. The V gene lost 1 base and the J gene lost 5 bases, with 11 bases spanning the gap. CDR1 and CDR2 (germline): LNHNV, YYDKDF (reference sequence). The CDR3 DNA reads TGTGCCACCAGCAGAGTGGCAGGGGCCGAGACCCAGTACTTC. It codes for CATSRVAGAETQYF.

This clonotype was recorded many times. V and J are TRBV7-8 and TRBJ1-3; 7 nucleotides agree with TRBD1. This CDR3 is 14 amino acids long. V lost 5 bases to trimming and J lost 2 bases; unmatched junction nucleotides: 3. Per germline, CDR1 SGHVS and CDR2 FQNEAQ. The CDR3 is CASSQTGAGNTIYF. In DNA form, the CDR3 reads TGTGCCAGCAGCCAAACAGGGGCTGGAAACACCATATATTTT.

V gene TRBV7-3 combines with J gene TRBJ2-7, with D perhaps given as TRBD1 or TRBD2 (5 bases each). CDR1 and CDR2 from the germline V gene are SGHTA and FQGTGA. This CDR3 has 12 amino acids. The V end lost 11 bases, the J end lost 4 bases, and 15 bases lay between the germline ends. DNA for the CDR3: TGTGCCTGGAGGAAGGGGCCGTACGAGCAGTACTTC. It codes for CAWRKGPYEQYF.

In regard to this clonotype: A much larger clone differs by one base, so this may be a read error. The V and J genes are TRBV10-3 and TRBJ1-3, with D perhaps TRBD1 (5 bases). Germline values: CDR1 ENHRY, CDR2 SYGVKD. CDR3 length: 18 residues. As DNA, the CDR3 is TGTGCCATCGGTGAACGGTTCTTAGCTGGACACTCTGGAAACACCATATATTTT. It is translated as CAIGERFLAGHSGNTIYF.